Listed below are T cell receptor beta chains from one sample, sequenced in a study of cytomegalovirus exposure and HLA in healthy donors. Data came from immunoSEQ multiplex PCR; TCRdb stores just in-frame clones and leaves some out. Among approximately 90,000 clones, about four fifths were seen once, and the ten largest hold approximately 4.4%. The sequencing input was PBMCs. The source is a woman aged 35 to 49 in good health and CMV-seronegative. Both conserved end residues are part of each CDR3. D genes are given only for firm matches. Clone size is not always given. Where it is, it says once, few, many or a class for expanded clones.

clone size | D gene | J gene | V gene | CDR3 DNA | CDR3 protein
NA | NA | TRBJ1-1 | TRBV7-2 | TGTGCCAGCAGCTTTGCCCAGACTGAAGCTTTCTTT | CASSFAQTEAFF
NA | NA | TRBJ1-4 | TRBV30 | TGTGCCTGGAGTGCCCTTAATGAAAAACTGTTTTTT | CAWSALNEKLFF
NA | NA | TRBJ1-2 | TRBV6-1 | TGTGCCAGCAGTGAGTCGGGCTATGGCTACACCTTC | CASSESGYGYTF
NA | NA | TRBJ2-7 | TRBV19 | TGTGCCAGTAGTGTCCGTTGGGCCCCCTACGAGCAGTACTTC | CASSVRWAPYEQYF
NA | NA | TRBJ2-7 | TRBV21-1 | TGTGCCAGCAGGGCAGGCGGAGGGCAGGGAGCAGGATACGAGCAGTACTTC | CASRAGGGQGAGYEQYF
NA | NA | TRBJ2-4 | TRBV7-9 | TGTGCCAGCAGCAGGGAGAACATTCAGTACTTC | CASSRENIQYF
NA | NA | TRBJ2-3 | TRBV29-1 | TGCAGCGTAGCGGGTAGCACAGATACGCAGTATTTT | CSVAGSTDTQYF
once | NA | TRBJ1-5 | TRBV7-2 | TGTGCCAGCAGCTTAGGCTATCTAAGGGGTGAGGATCAGCCCCAGCATTTT | CASSLGYLRGEDQPQHF
NA | TRBD1 | TRBJ1-1 | TRBV2 | TGTGCCAGCAGGGACAGGGGATGGGACACTGAAGCTTTCTTT | CASRDRGWDTEAFF
once | TRBD1 | TRBJ1-5 | TRBV2 | TGTGCCAGCAGCACCTTACAGGGGCTGGCGAGCAATCAGCCCCAGCATTTT | CASSTLQGLASNQPQHF